These 3 T cell receptor beta chains were all obtained from the same sample, sequenced in a study of CD8 T cells in ankylosing spondylitis (dated by TCRdb to about 2017). Libraries came from 5' RACE. Sequencing instrument: Illumina HiSeq 2500. Using fastp trimming at Q25 and MiXCR clonotype assembly, TCRdb reanalyzed the public sequencing data and kept in-frame beta chains. Rows merge per CDR3 protein into single entries with the most common DNA and genes. The sample data list 130,000 or so distinct CDR3 sequences, and over 6% of these were observed just once. More than 9% of the sample belongs to the ten largest clones. Sequenced material: blood, either unsorted or a sorted T cell fraction (not recorded which). These TCRs come from a male donor with ankylosing spondylitis or in good health (not recorded which).

This clonotype has at least ten counts. As DNA, the CDR3 is TGTGCCAGCAGTTCCAAGGGACTAGAGGGCGATGAGCAGTTCTTC. Translated: CASSSKGLEGDEQFF. This chain links TRBV7-2 with TRBJ2-1, with 8 bases fitting TRBD2. J was trimmed by 8 bases and V by 6 bases; bases with no gene match: 12. Germline V CDR1 and CDR2: SGHTA, FQGNSA. This CDR3 comprises 15 residues. Looking up the rest from reference TRBV7-2 and TRBJ2-1 gives the full variable domain: GAGVSQSPSNKVTEKGKDVELRCDPISGHTALYWYRQSLGQGLEFLIYFQGNSAPDKSGLPSDRFSAERTGGSVSTLTIQRTQQEDSAVYLCASSSKGLEGDEQFFGPGTRLTVL.

This clonotype was picked up many times. The chain carries TRBV28 and TRBJ2-3, with 10 nucleotides matching TRBD2. The length of the CDR3 is 17 residues. Trimming at V came to 3 bases and at J to 6 bases, leaving 12 bases not matched to a gene. Germline V gene sequence: CDR1 MDHEN, CDR2 SYDVKM. Here the CDR3 reads CASSFPRLAGVRDTQYF. CDR3 sequence (DNA): TGTGCCAGCAGTTTCCCCCGGCTAGCGGGAGTCCGGGATACGCAGTATTTT.

This clonotype was detected ten times or more. The chain joins TRBV6-2 or TRBV6-3 to TRBJ1-2; the D is unclear. Germline V CDR1 and CDR2: MNHEY, SVGEGT. This CDR3 has 11 residues. Trimming removed 2 bases from V and 6 bases from J, with 4 bases in between. The DNA for the CDR3 is TGTGCCAGCAGTTACGGGGATGGCTACACCTTC. Translating it yields CASSYGDGYTF.